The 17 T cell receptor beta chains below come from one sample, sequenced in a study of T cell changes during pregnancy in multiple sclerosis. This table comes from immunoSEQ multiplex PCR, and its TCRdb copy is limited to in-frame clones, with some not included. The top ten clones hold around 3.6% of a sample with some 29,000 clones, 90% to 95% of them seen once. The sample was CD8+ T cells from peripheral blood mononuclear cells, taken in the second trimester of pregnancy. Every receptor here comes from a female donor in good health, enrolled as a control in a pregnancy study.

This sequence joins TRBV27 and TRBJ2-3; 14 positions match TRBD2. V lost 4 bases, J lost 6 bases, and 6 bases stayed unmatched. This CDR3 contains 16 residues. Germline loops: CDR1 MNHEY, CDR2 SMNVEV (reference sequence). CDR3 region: CASSSRLAGGGDTQYF. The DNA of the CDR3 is TGTGCCAGCAGTTCCCGACTAGCGGGGGGGGGTGATACGCAGTATTTT.

The CDR3 sequence is CASSQTSGYNQPQHF. The CDR3 bases are TGCGCCAGCAGCCAAACAAGTGGTTACAATCAGCCCCAGCATTTT. The chain carries TRBV4-3 and TRBJ1-5; D uncertain. The CDR3 runs to 15 residues. Trimming stripped 2 bases from V and 3 bases from J, with 11 bases between. Germline assignment: CDR1 LGHNA and CDR2 YSLEER.

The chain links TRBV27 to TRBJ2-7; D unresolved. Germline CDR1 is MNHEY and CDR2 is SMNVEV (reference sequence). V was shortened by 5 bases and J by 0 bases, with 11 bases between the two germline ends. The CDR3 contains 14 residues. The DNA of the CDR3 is TGTGCCAGCAGTCCGAGTCCCACCTCCTACGAGCAGTACTTC. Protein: CASSPSPTSYEQYF.

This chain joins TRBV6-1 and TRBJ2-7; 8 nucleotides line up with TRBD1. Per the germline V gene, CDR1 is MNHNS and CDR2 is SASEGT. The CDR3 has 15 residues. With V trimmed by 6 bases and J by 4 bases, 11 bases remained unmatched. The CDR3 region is CASRFTDRGGYEQYF. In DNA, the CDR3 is TGTGCCAGCAGATTCACCGACAGGGGTGGATACGAGCAGTACTTC.

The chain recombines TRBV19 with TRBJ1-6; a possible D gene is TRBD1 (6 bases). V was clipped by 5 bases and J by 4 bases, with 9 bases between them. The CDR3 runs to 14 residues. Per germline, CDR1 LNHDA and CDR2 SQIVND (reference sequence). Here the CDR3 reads CASSLGQYNSPLHF. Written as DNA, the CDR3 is TGTGCCAGTAGTCTAGGACAGTATAATTCACCCCTCCACTTT.

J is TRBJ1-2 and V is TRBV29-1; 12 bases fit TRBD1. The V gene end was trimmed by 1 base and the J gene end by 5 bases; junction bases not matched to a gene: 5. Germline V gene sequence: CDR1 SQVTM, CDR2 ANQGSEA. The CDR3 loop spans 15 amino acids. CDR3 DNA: TGCAGCGTTGAAGGAGGGACAGGGGGCGGGTATGGCTACACCTTC. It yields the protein CSVEGGTGGGYGYTF.

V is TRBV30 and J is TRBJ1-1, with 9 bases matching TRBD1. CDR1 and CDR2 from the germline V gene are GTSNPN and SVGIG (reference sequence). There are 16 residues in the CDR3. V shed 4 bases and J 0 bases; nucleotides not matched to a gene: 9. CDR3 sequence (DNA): TGTGCCTGGATAGCCCCGGGACAGGGAGTGAACACTGAAGCTTTCTTT. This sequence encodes CAWIAPGQGVNTEAFF.

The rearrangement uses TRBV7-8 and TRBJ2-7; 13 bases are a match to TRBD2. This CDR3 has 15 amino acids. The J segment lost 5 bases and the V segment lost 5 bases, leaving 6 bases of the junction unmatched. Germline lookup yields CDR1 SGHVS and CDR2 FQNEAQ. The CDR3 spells CASSLLAGGHNEQYF. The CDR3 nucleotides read TGTGCCAGCAGCCTACTAGCGGGGGGGCACAACGAGCAGTACTTC.

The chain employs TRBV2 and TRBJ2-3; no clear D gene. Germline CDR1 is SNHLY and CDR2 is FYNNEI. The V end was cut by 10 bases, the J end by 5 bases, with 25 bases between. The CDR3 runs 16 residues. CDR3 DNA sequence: TGTGCCATCCACCTAGTTGGCCACGAGACGGGAGATACGCAGTATTTT. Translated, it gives CAIHLVGHETGDTQYF. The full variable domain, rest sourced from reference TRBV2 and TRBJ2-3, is EPEVTQTPSHQVTQMGQEVILRCVPISNHLYFYWYRQILGQKVEFLVSFYNNEISEKSEIFDDQFSVERPDGSNFTLKIRSTKLEDSAMYFCAIHLVGHETGDTQYFGPGTRLTVL.

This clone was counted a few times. CDR3 residues: CASSTGQGALGYTF. The CDR3 DNA reads as TGTGCCAGCAGCACCGGACAGGGGGCTTTAGGCTACACCTTC. The rearrangement joins TRBV7-2 to TRBJ1-2, with TRBD1 matching over 11 bases. This CDR3 is built from 14 residues. Per the germline V gene, CDR1 is SGHTA and CDR2 is FQGNSA. Unmatched junction bases numbered 7, after V lost 5 bases and J lost 8 bases.

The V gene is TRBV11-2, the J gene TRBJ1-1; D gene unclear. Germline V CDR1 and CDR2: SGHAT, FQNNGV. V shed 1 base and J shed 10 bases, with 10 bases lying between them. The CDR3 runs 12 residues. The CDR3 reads CASSLGLLGAFF. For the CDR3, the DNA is TGTGCCAGCAGCTTAGGACTGCTGGGAGCTTTCTTT.

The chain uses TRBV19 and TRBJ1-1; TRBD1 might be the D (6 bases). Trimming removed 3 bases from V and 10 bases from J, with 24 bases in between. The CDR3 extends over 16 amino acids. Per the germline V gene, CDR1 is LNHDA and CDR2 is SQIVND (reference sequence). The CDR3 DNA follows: TGTGCCAGTAGTATGGAACAGGGTACTCTATATGATGCAGCTTTCTTT. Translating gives CASSMEQGTLYDAAFF. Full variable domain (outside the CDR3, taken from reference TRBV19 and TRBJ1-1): DGGITQSPKYLFRKEGQNVTLSCEQNLNHDAMYWYRQDPGQGLRLIYYSQIVNDFQKGDIAEGYSVSREKKESFPLTVTSAQKNPTAFYLCASSMEQGTLYDAAFFGQGTRLTVV.

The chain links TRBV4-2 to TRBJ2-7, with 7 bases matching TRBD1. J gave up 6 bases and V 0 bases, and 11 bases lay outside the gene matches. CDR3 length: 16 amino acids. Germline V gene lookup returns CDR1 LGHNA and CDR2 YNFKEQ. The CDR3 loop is CASSQDNRGSSSEQYF. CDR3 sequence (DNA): TGTGCCAGCAGCCAAGATAACAGGGGATCGTCCAGCGAGCAGTACTTC.

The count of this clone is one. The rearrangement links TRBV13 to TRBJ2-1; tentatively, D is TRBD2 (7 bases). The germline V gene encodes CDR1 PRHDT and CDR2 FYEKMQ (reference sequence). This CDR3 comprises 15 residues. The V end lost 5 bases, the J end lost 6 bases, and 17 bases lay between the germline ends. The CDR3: CASSDRGGRFNEQFF. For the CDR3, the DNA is TGTGCCAGCAGCGATCGCGGGGGCCGGTTCAATGAGCAGTTCTTC.

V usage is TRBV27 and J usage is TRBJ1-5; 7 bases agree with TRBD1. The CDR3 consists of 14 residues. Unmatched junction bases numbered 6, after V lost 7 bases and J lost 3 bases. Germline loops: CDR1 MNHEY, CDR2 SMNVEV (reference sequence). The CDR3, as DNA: TGTGCCAGCAAACCCGGGACAGACAATCAGCCCCAGCATTTT. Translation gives CASKPGTDNQPQHF.

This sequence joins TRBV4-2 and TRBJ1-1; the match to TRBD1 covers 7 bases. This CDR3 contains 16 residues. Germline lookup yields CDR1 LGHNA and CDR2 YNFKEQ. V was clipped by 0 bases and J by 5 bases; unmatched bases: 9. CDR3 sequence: CASSQDPLQGRTEAFF. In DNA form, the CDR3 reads TGTGCCAGCAGCCAAGATCCCTTACAGGGGAGGACTGAAGCTTTCTTT.

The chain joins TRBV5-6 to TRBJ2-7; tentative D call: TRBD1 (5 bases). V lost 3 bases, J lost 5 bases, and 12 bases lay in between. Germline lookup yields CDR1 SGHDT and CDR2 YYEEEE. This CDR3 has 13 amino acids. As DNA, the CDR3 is TGTGCCAGCAGCTCCCAGGGTGGCCACGAGCAGTACTTC. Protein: CASSSQGGHEQYF.